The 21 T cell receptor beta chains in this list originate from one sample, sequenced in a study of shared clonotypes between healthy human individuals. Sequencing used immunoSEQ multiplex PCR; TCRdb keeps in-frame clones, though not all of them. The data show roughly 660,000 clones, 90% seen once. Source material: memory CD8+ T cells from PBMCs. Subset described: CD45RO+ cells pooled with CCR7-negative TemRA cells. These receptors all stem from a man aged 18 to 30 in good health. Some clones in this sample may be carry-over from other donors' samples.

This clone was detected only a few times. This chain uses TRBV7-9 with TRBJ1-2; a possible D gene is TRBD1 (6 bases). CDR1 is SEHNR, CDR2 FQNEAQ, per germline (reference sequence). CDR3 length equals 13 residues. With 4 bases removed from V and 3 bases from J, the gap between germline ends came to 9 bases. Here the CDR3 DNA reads TGTGCCAGCAGCTATCGACAGGACTATGGCTACACCTTC. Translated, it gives CASSYRQDYGYTF.

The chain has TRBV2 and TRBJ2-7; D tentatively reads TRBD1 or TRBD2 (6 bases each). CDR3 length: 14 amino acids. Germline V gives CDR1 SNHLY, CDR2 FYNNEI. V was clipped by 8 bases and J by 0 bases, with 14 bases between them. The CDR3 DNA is TGTGCCAGCCGGGTAGGAGGGGGCTCCTACGAGCAGTACTTC. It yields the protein CASRVGGGSYEQYF. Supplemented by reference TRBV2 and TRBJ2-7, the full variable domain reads EPEVTQTPSHQVTQMGQEVILRCVPISNHLYFYWYRQILGQKVEFLVSFYNNEISEKSEIFDDQFSVERPDGSNFTLKIRSTKLEDSAMYFCASRVGGGSYEQYFGPGTRLTVT.

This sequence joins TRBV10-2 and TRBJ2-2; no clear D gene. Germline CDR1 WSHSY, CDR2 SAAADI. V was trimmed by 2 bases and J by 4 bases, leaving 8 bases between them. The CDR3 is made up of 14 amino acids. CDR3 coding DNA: TGCGCCAGCAGTGAGCCCAGGTTCACCGGGGAGCTGTTTTTT. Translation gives CASSEPRFTGELFF.

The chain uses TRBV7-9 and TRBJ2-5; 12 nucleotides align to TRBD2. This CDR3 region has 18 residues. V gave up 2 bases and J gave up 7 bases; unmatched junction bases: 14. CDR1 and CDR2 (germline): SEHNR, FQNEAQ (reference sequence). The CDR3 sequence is CASSLSRLAGARGGTQYF. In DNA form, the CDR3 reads TGTGCCAGCAGCTTATCTCGACTAGCGGGAGCCCGAGGAGGGACCCAGTACTTC.

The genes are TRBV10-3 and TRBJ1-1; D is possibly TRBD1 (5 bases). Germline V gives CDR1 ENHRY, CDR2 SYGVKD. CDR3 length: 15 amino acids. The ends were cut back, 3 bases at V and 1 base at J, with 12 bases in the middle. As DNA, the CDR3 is TGTGCCATCAGTGACCCGGGGGGTTGGAACACTGAAGCTTTCTTT. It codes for CAISDPGGWNTEAFF.

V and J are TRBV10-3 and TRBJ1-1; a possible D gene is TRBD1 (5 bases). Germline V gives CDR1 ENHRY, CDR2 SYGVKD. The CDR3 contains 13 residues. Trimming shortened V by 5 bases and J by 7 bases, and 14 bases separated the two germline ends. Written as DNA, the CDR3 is TGTGCCATCAGTTTTAGGGGTGGAAATGAAGCTTTCTTT. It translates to CAISFRGGNEAFF.

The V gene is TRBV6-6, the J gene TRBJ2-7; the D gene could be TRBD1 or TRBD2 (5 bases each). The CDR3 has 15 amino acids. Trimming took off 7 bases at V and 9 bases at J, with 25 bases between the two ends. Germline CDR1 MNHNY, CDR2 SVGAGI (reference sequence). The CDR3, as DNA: TGTGCCAGCATCGCCTCCTGGGACCGAGGGGTCGTGCAGTACTTC. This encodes CASIASWDRGVVQYF.

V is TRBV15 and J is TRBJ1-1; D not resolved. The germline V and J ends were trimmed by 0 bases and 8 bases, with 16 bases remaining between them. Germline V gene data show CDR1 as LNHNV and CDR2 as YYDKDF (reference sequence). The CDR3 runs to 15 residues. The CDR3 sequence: CATSRDGEGPKEAFF. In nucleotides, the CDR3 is TGTGCCACCAGCAGAGATGGCGAAGGGCCCAAGGAAGCTTTCTTT.

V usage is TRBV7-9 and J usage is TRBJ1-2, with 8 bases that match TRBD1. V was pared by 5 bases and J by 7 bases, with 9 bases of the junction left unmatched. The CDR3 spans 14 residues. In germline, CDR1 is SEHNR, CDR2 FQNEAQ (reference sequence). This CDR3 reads CASSRPTGVPGYTF. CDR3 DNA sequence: TGTGCCAGCAGCCGGCCGACAGGGGTCCCTGGCTACACCTTC.

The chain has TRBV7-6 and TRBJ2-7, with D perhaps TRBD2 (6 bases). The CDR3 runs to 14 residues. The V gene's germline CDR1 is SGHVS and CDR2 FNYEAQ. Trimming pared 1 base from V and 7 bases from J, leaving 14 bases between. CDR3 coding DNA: TGTGCCAGCAGCTTAGGGGCAGGGCGGGGTGAGCAGTACTTC. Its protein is CASSLGAGRGEQYF.

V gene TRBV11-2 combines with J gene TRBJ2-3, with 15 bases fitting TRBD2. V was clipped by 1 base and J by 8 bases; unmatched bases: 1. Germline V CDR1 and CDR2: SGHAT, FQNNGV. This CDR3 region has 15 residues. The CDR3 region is CASSLGTSGRGTQYF. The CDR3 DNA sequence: TGTGCCAGCAGCTTAGGGACTAGCGGGAGGGGTACGCAGTATTTT. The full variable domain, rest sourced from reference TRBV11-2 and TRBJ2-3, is EAGVAQSPRYKIIEKRQSVAFWCNPISGHATLYWYQQILGQGPKLLIQFQNNGVVDDSQLPKDRFSAERLKGVDSTLKIQPAKLEDSAVYLCASSLGTSGRGTQYFGPGTRLTVL.

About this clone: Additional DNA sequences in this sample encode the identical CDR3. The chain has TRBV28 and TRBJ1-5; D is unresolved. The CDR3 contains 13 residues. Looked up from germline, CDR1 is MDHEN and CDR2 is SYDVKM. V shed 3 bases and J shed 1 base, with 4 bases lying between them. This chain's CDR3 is CASSLSSNQPQHF. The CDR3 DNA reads TGTGCCAGCAGTTTGTCCAGCAATCAGCCCCAGCATTTT.

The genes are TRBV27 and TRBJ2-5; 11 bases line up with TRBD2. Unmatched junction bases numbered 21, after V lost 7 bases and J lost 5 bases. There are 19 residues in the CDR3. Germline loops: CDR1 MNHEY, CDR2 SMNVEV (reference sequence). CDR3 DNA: TGTGCCAGCACCGAACTCAGGGGAGCTACTAGCGGGAGTTTGGAGACCCAGTACTTC. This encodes CASTELRGATSGSLETQYF.

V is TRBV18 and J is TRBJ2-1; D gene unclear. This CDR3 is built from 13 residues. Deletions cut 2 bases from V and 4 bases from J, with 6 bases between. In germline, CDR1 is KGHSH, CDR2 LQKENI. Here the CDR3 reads CASSPVEYNEQFF. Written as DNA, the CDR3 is TGTGCCAGCTCACCAGTTGAGTACAATGAGCAGTTCTTC.

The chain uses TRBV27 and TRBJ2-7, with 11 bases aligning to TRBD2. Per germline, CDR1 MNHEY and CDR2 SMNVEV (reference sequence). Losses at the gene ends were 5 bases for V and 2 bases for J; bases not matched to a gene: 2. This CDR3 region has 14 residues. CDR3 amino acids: CASSATSGTYEQYF. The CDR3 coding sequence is TGTGCCAGCAGTGCGACTAGCGGGACCTACGAGCAGTACTTC.

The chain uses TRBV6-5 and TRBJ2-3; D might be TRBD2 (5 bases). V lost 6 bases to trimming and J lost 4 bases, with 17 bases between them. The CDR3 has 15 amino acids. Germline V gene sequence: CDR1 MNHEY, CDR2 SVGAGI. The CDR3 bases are TGTGCCAGCAGGACCATGGACTTTAGCGCAGATACGCAGTATTTT. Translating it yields CASRTMDFSADTQYF.

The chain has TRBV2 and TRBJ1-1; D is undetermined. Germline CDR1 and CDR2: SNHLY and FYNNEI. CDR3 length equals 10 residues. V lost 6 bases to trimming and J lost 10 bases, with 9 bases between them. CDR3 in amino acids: CASRVLGAFF. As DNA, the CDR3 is TGTGCCAGCAGGGTACTAGGAGCTTTCTTT. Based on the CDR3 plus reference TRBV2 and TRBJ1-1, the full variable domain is EPEVTQTPSHQVTQMGQEVILRCVPISNHLYFYWYRQILGQKVEFLVSFYNNEISEKSEIFDDQFSVERPDGSNFTLKIRSTKLEDSAMYFCASRVLGAFFGQGTRLTVV.

The CDR3 loop reads CASSQDLQGYYGYTF. DNA of the CDR3: TGTGCCAGCAGCCAAGATCTACAGGGCTACTATGGCTACACCTTC. The chain couples TRBV4-2 to TRBJ1-2; D possibly corresponds to TRBD1 (6 bases). The CDR3 consists of 15 residues. Germline V gene data show CDR1 as LGHNA and CDR2 as YNFKEQ. The V end was cut by 0 bases, the J end by 3 bases, with 11 bases between.

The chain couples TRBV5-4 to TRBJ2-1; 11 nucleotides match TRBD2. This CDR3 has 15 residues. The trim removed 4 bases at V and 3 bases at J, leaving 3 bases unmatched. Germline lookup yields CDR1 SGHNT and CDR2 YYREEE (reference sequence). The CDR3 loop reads CASSELAGGYNEQFF. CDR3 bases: TGTGCCAGCAGCGAGCTAGCGGGAGGCTACAATGAGCAGTTCTTC.

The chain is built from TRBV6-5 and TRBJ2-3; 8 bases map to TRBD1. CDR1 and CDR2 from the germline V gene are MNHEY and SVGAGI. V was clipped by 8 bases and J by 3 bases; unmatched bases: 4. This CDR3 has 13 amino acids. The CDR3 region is CASADRATDTQYF. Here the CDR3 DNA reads TGTGCCAGCGCGGACAGGGCTACAGATACGCAGTATTTT.

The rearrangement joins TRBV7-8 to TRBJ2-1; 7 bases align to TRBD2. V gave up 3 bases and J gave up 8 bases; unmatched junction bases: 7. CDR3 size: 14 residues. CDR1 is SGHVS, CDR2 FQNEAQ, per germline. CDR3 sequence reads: CASSFGGRTYEQFF. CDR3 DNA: TGTGCCAGCAGCTTTGGCGGGAGAACGTATGAGCAGTTCTTC.